The rows below give T cell receptor beta chains drawn from one sample of a study of blood T cell repertoires in COVID-19. This table comes from immunoSEQ multiplex PCR, and its TCRdb copy is limited to in-frame clones, with some not included. The table lists around 300,000 clones, roughly 88% of them singletons. Sequencing was done on a sample of peripheral blood. The receptors were gathered from a young woman with active or convalescent COVID-19. The CDR3 runs from the conserved cysteine through the conserved F or W. Fields, in order: V gene, D gene, J gene, clone size, CDR3 DNA, CDR3 protein. A D gene is named only where the DNA matches it firmly. Not all rows give a size; the values are once, few, many and, for expanded clones, a class.

v_gene: TRBV4-3
d_gene: TRBD1
j_gene: TRBJ2-7
abundance: NA
CDR3nt: TGCGCCAGCAGCCAGGCGGCGGGACAGGACTACGAGCAGTACTTC
CDR3aa: CASSQAAGQDYEQYF

v_gene: TRBV19
d_gene: NA
j_gene: TRBJ1-2
abundance: NA
CDR3nt: TGTGCCAGTAGTCCCCGGACCGAACGAGGGTATGGCTACACCTTC
CDR3aa: CASSPRTERGYGYTF

v_gene: TRBV7-2
d_gene: NA
j_gene: TRBJ2-3
abundance: NA
CDR3nt: TGTGCCAGCAGCTATCGGGCCCTAGCCGATACGCAGTATTTT
CDR3aa: CASSYRALADTQYF

v_gene: TRBV3-1/TRBV3-2
d_gene: TRBD2
j_gene: TRBJ2-5
abundance: NA
CDR3nt: TGTGCCAGCACCATGACTAGCGGGGTTCAAGAGACCCAGTACTTC
CDR3aa: CASTMTSGVQETQYF

v_gene: TRBV12-2
d_gene: NA
j_gene: TRBJ1-6
abundance: NA
CDR3nt: TGTGCAAGTCGCTTAGAGAGACGGCTTATCCTCAACCTCGGGTCACCCCTCCACTTT
CDR3aa: CASRLERRLILNLGSPLHF

v_gene: TRBV5-4
d_gene: TRBD2
j_gene: TRBJ2-1
abundance: once
CDR3nt: TGTGCCAGCAGCTCGCGAGCGGGGGCCCCTCGGGATGAGCAGTTCTTC
CDR3aa: CASSSRAGAPRDEQFF

v_gene: TRBV20-1
d_gene: TRBD1
j_gene: TRBJ1-2
abundance: NA
CDR3nt: TGCCGGACAGGGAAAGGCTACACCTTC
CDR3aa: CRTGKGYTF

v_gene: TRBV11-3
d_gene: TRBD2
j_gene: TRBJ2-7
abundance: NA
CDR3nt: TGTGCCAGCAGCTTTAGCGGGGGGAGCGAGCAGTACTTC
CDR3aa: CASSFSGGSEQYF

v_gene: TRBV11-2
d_gene: NA
j_gene: TRBJ2-7
abundance: NA
CDR3nt: TGTGCCAGCAGCTACCAGGGGCAGGCTCGCGTGCAGTACTTC
CDR3aa: CASSYQGQARVQYF

v_gene: TRBV7-3
d_gene: TRBD2
j_gene: TRBJ2-7
abundance: NA
CDR3nt: TGTGCCAGCAGCCGTCTAGCGGGGGGATCCTACGAGCAGTACTTC
CDR3aa: CASSRLAGGSYEQYF

v_gene: TRBV25-1
d_gene: TRBD2
j_gene: TRBJ2-1
abundance: NA
CDR3nt: TGTGCCAGTAGTAGCGGGGGGGACAATGAGCAGTTCTTC
CDR3aa: CASSSGGDNEQFF

v_gene: TRBV19
d_gene: NA
j_gene: TRBJ2-7
abundance: NA
CDR3nt: TGTGCCAGTAGTCTAGTCGGGACTTACCAATACGAGCAGTACTTC
CDR3aa: CASSLVGTYQYEQYF

v_gene: TRBV18
d_gene: TRBD2
j_gene: TRBJ2-1
abundance: NA
CDR3nt: TGTGCCAGCTCACCCGGGACTAGCGGATACAATGAGCAGTTCTTC
CDR3aa: CASSPGTSGYNEQFF

v_gene: TRBV7-2
d_gene: NA
j_gene: TRBJ1-6
abundance: few
CDR3nt: TGTGCCAGCAGCCCAGGGGCGGATTCACCCCTCCACTTT
CDR3aa: CASSPGADSPLHF

v_gene: TRBV3-1/TRBV3-2
d_gene: TRBD1
j_gene: TRBJ1-2
abundance: NA
CDR3nt: TGTGCCAGCAGCCCTATTGACAGGGCACATGGCTACACCTTC
CDR3aa: CASSPIDRAHGYTF

v_gene: TRBV7-8
d_gene: TRBD1
j_gene: TRBJ1-2
abundance: NA
CDR3nt: TGTGCCAGCAGCCCGTCGGGGACAGGGGGGGGAGGAGGCTACACCTTC
CDR3aa: CASSPSGTGGGGGYTF

v_gene: TRBV7-9
d_gene: NA
j_gene: TRBJ2-2
abundance: NA
CDR3nt: TGTGCCAGCACCGGGGACTTTGACACCGGGGAGCTGTTTTTT
CDR3aa: CASTGDFDTGELFF

v_gene: TRBV18
d_gene: NA
j_gene: TRBJ2-5
abundance: NA
CDR3nt: TGTGCCAGCTCACCACGTCCCGAAGAGACCCAGTACTTC
CDR3aa: CASSPRPEETQYF

v_gene: TRBV12-5
d_gene: NA
j_gene: TRBJ2-1
abundance: NA
CDR3nt: TGTGCTAGTGGCTCGGGGTGGGAGCAGTTCTTC
CDR3aa: CASGSGWEQFF

v_gene: TRBV28
d_gene: TRBD1
j_gene: TRBJ1-4
abundance: once
CDR3nt: TGTGCCAGTAGGGGGCGCGGTGAAAAACTGTTTTTT
CDR3aa: CASRGRGEKLFF

v_gene: TRBV5-4
d_gene: NA
j_gene: TRBJ2-5
abundance: few
CDR3nt: TGTGCCAGCCGTAGGGGGGGGTCAGAGACCCAGTACTTC
CDR3aa: CASRRGGSETQYF

v_gene: TRBV19
d_gene: TRBD1
j_gene: TRBJ2-5
abundance: NA
CDR3nt: TGTGCCGGGCGACAGGGTAACGAGACCCAGTACTTC
CDR3aa: CAGRQGNETQYF

v_gene: TRBV6-1
d_gene: NA
j_gene: TRBJ2-7
abundance: NA
CDR3nt: TGTGCCAGCAGTGAATGGACAGCCAGCGACGAGCAGTACTTC
CDR3aa: CASSEWTASDEQYF

v_gene: TRBV5-1
d_gene: NA
j_gene: TRBJ1-5
abundance: NA
CDR3nt: TGCGCCAGCAGCTTGGGACGGGGTCAGCCCCAGCATTTT
CDR3aa: CASSLGRGQPQHF

v_gene: TRBV5-1
d_gene: NA
j_gene: TRBJ2-3
abundance: NA
CDR3nt: TGCGCCAGCAGCTTTGGCCCTAGCACAGATACGCAGTATTTT
CDR3aa: CASSFGPSTDTQYF

v_gene: TRBV24-1
d_gene: NA
j_gene: TRBJ2-2
abundance: NA
CDR3nt: TGTGCCACCAGTGATTCCAACAGGAACACCGGGGAGCTGTTTTTT
CDR3aa: CATSDSNRNTGELFF

v_gene: TRBV14
d_gene: NA
j_gene: TRBJ1-2
abundance: NA
CDR3nt: TGTGCCAGCAGCCAAGTCGAACAGGGTAGGGGCTACACCTTC
CDR3aa: CASSQVEQGRGYTF

v_gene: TRBV5-4
d_gene: TRBD1
j_gene: TRBJ1-2
abundance: NA
CDR3nt: TGTGCCAGCAGCTTGGGACAGGGGAATCACTATGGCTACACCTTC
CDR3aa: CASSLGQGNHYGYTF

v_gene: TRBV7-8
d_gene: TRBD1
j_gene: TRBJ1-2
abundance: NA
CDR3nt: TGTGCCAGCAGCTCAGTAGGGACAGGCTATGGCTACACCTTC
CDR3aa: CASSSVGTGYGYTF

v_gene: TRBV28
d_gene: NA
j_gene: TRBJ2-2
abundance: NA
CDR3nt: TGTGCCAGCAGGGTACAGACCGGGGAGCTGTTTTTT
CDR3aa: CASRVQTGELFF

v_gene: TRBV6-5
d_gene: TRBD1
j_gene: TRBJ2-7
abundance: NA
CDR3nt: TGTGCCAGCAGTAACCGGGACAGTCCCTACGAGCAGTACTTC
CDR3aa: CASSNRDSPYEQYF

v_gene: TRBV5-4
d_gene: TRBD1
j_gene: TRBJ1-6
abundance: NA
CDR3nt: TGTGCCAGCAGCGATAGGACAGGGGGGTATAATTCACCCCTCCACTTT
CDR3aa: CASSDRTGGYNSPLHF

v_gene: TRBV4-2
d_gene: TRBD1
j_gene: TRBJ1-5
abundance: NA
CDR3nt: TGTGCCAGCAACCCAGCCGCGACAGGGGGGTACCAGCCCCAGCATTTT
CDR3aa: CASNPAATGGYQPQHF

v_gene: TRBV5-1
d_gene: TRBD1
j_gene: TRBJ1-1
abundance: NA
CDR3nt: TGCGCCAGCAGCCGACGGGACAGGGTGAACACTGAAGCTTTCTTT
CDR3aa: CASSRRDRVNTEAFF

v_gene: TRBV7-3
d_gene: NA
j_gene: TRBJ1-1
abundance: NA
CDR3nt: TGTGCCAGCAGCTTATGGGCAGGCACTGAAGCTTTCTTT
CDR3aa: CASSLWAGTEAFF

v_gene: TRBV6-5
d_gene: NA
j_gene: TRBJ2-7
abundance: NA
CDR3nt: TGTGCCAGCAGCCGAGTTTGGTACGAGCAGTACTTC
CDR3aa: CASSRVWYEQYF

v_gene: TRBV12-5
d_gene: TRBD1
j_gene: TRBJ2-2
abundance: few
CDR3nt: TGTGCTAGTGGCCCGGGACAGGGAGTTGACACCGGGGAGCTGTTTTTT
CDR3aa: CASGPGQGVDTGELFF

v_gene: TRBV9
d_gene: NA
j_gene: TRBJ1-2
abundance: NA
CDR3nt: TGTGCCAGCAGTCCGGGCCAGGGATCCTATGGCTACACCTTC
CDR3aa: CASSPGQGSYGYTF

v_gene: TRBV7-3
d_gene: NA
j_gene: TRBJ2-3
abundance: NA
CDR3nt: TGTGCCAGCAGCTCCCATACTCCGGCGGCGGGGAATACGCAGTATTTT
CDR3aa: CASSSHTPAAGNTQYF

v_gene: TRBV7-2
d_gene: TRBD1
j_gene: TRBJ1-2
abundance: NA
CDR3nt: TGTGCCAGCAGGCCGCCGGGACAGGGGTGGACGGGCTATGGCTACACCTTC
CDR3aa: CASRPPGQGWTGYGYTF

v_gene: TRBV4-2
d_gene: NA
j_gene: TRBJ2-7
abundance: NA
CDR3nt: TGTGCCAGCAGCCAAGAGGCCTCCTACGAGCAGTACTTC
CDR3aa: CASSQEASYEQYF

v_gene: TRBV28
d_gene: NA
j_gene: TRBJ1-3
abundance: few
CDR3nt: TGTGCCAGCAGTCTCGGGACATTCCCATCCACCATATATTTT
CDR3aa: CASSLGTFPSTIYF

v_gene: TRBV3-1/TRBV3-2
d_gene: TRBD1
j_gene: TRBJ2-2
abundance: NA
CDR3nt: TGTGCCAGCAGCCACGGTTCCAGGGGGCGGTGGGGGGAGCTGTTTTTT
CDR3aa: CASSHGSRGRWGELFF

v_gene: TRBV5-1
d_gene: NA
j_gene: TRBJ1-6
abundance: NA
CDR3nt: TGCGCCAGCAGCTTGGTAGCGGGCTCCTATAATTCACCCCTCCACTTT
CDR3aa: CASSLVAGSYNSPLHF

v_gene: TRBV6-2/TRBV6-3
d_gene: TRBD2
j_gene: TRBJ2-5
abundance: NA
CDR3nt: TGTGCCAGCAGCAGACTAGCGGGGGGGCCGGGGACCCAGTACTTC
CDR3aa: CASSRLAGGPGTQYF

v_gene: TRBV6-5
d_gene: NA
j_gene: TRBJ1-1
abundance: NA
CDR3nt: TGTGCCAGCAGTTCTCAGGTGAACACTGAAGCTTTCTTT
CDR3aa: CASSSQVNTEAFF

v_gene: TRBV4-3
d_gene: TRBD1
j_gene: TRBJ1-2
abundance: NA
CDR3nt: TGCGCCAGCAGCCAAGATACAGGGGACTATGGCTACACCTTC
CDR3aa: CASSQDTGDYGYTF